This T cell receptor (beta chain) was obtained from a study of OX40 agonist ivuxolimab in advanced cancers. Whole-study context: In three patients, partial responses were observed, one with hepatocellular carcinoma and two with cutaneous melanoma.

CDR3 length: 14 amino acids. The germline V gene has CDR1 MNHNS and CDR2 SASEGT. V shed 6 bases, J shed 7 bases, and the junction held 4 bases outside the gene matches. The table came from immunoSEQ multiplex PCR; TCRdb's copy has only in-frame clones and leaves some out. The sample has about 12,000 clones; about three quarters are singletons. Sequencing was performed on CD4+ or CD8+ T cells sorted from blood, taken in a trial of the OX40 agonist ivuxolimab. The V call is TRBV6-1, the J call TRBJ2-1; 12 positions agree with TRBD2. This sequence originates from an adult with an advanced solid tumor such as melanoma, head and neck, liver or kidney cancer. The CDR3 sequence: CASRGLAGLNEQFF. In DNA form, the CDR3 reads TGTGCCAGCAGGGGACTAGCGGGTCTGAATGAGCAGTTCTTC.